This entry describes one TCR beta chain. Germline trimming cut 0 bases from V and 2 bases from J; bases unmatched to any gene: 8. Germline CDR1 DFQATT, CDR2 SNEGSKA (reference sequence). The CDR3 contains 17 residues. A universal primer site was added by template switching, and unique molecular identifiers were carried by the cDNA. TCRdb redid the calling of the 5' RACE reads with MiXCR, one entry per CDR3 protein. The table lists around 480,000 distinct CDR3 sequences, roughly an eighth of them singletons. The data were obtained in a study of identical twins. This sample also belongs to another study, concerning yellow fever vaccine responses in identical twins.

The TCR originated in a woman aged 18 to 35 in good health. Material: CD4+ T cells sorted from blood. V is TRBV20-1 and J is TRBJ2-1, with 9 bases aligning to TRBD1. CDR3 sequence: CSARDYTGTGPYNEQFF. The CDR3 nucleotides are TGCAGTGCTAGAGATTATACCGGGACAGGGCCCTACAATGAGCAGTTCTTC.